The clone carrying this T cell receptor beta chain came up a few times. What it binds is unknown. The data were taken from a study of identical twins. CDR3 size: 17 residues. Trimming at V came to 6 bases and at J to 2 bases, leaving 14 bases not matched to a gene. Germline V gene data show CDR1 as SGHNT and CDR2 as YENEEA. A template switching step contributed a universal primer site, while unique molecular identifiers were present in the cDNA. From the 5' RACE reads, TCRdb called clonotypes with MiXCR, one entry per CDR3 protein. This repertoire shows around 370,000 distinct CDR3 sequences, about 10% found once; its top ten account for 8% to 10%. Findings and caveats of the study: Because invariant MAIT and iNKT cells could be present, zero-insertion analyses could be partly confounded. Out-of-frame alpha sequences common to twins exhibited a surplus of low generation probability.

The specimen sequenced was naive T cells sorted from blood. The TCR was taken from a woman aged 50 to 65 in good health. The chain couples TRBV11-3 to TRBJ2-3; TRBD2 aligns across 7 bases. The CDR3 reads CASSRIKREQLTDTQYF. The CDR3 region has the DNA TGTGCCAGCAGTCGAATCAAGCGGGAACAACTCACAGATACGCAGTATTTT.